This TCR beta chain was identified in a study of T cells in Graves' hyperthyroidism and ophthalmopathy. The CDR3 is made up of 15 amino acids. V was shortened by 8 bases and J by 5 bases, with 19 bases between the two germline ends. The germline CDR1 and CDR2 sequences are MNHEY and SVGAGI. This clonotype has a handful of counts. Researchers took RNA transcripts and amplified the TCR beta CDR3 regions from them. Primed by the HTBI set, a first-round RT-PCR was run on the TCR CDR3. One entry per CDR3 protein, called by TCRdb with MiXCR from the multiplex PCR reads. The sample includes around 800,000 distinct CDR3 sequences, 38% of them seen just once.

This rearrangement joins TRBV6-5 to TRBJ1-5; no definite D call. The sequence came from a man between 18 and 29 years old with Graves' hyperthyroidism. The sample was blood. The CDR3 region is CASRPLSGSYQPQHF. The CDR3 DNA reads TGTGCCAGCCGCCCACTATCAGGCTCCTATCAGCCCCAGCATTTT.